These T cell receptor beta chains were read from a single sample in a study of T cell responses to AZD1222 COVID-19 vaccine. Assay: immunoSEQ multiplex PCR; the TCRdb copy retains only in-frame clones and omits some. The sample has approximately 160,000 clones, around 88% seen once. The specimen was peripheral blood, collected on day 0 of MenACWY control vaccination. Receptors originate from an adult in good health. Both conserved end residues are part of each CDR3. The D gene is left open where the match is weak. Size tells how often a clone was seen (once, few, many) or the class of an expanded clone, and some rows leave it out.

clone_size: NA; v_call: TRBV2; j_call: TRBJ2-7; d_call: TRBD2; cdr3_aa: CASSASGGAYEQYF; cdr3_nt: TGTGCCAGCAGCGCTAGCGGGGGGGCCTACGAGCAGTACTTC
clone_size: once; v_call: TRBV2; j_call: TRBJ1-1; d_call: TRBD1; cdr3_aa: CASRGDSFNTEAFF; cdr3_nt: TGTGCCAGCAGGGGGGACAGCTTCAACACTGAAGCTTTCTTT
clone_size: NA; v_call: TRBV6-2/TRBV6-3; j_call: TRBJ1-6; d_call: NA; cdr3_aa: CASSLGQPYNSPLHF; cdr3_nt: TGTGCCAGCAGCTTGGGACAACCATATAATTCACCCCTCCACTTT
clone_size: NA; v_call: TRBV7-2; j_call: TRBJ2-3; d_call: TRBD1; cdr3_aa: CASSSRGRGDTQYF; cdr3_nt: TGTGCCAGCAGCTCCAGGGGGCGAGGAGATACGCAGTATTTT
clone_size: NA; v_call: TRBV5-6; j_call: TRBJ2-3; d_call: TRBD1; cdr3_aa: CASSSQGEDTQYF; cdr3_nt: TGTGCCAGCAGCTCACAGGGGGAAGATACGCAGTATTTT
clone_size: NA; v_call: TRBV4-3; j_call: TRBJ2-4; d_call: NA; cdr3_aa: CASSQDVGGGANIQYF; cdr3_nt: TGCGCCAGCAGCCAAGATGTGGGAGGAGGGGCAAACATTCAGTACTTC
clone_size: NA; v_call: TRBV7-3; j_call: TRBJ2-3; d_call: NA; cdr3_aa: CASSLMPTSTDTQYF; cdr3_nt: TGTGCCAGCAGCTTAATGCCTACAAGCACAGATACGCAGTATTTT
clone_size: NA; v_call: TRBV7-2; j_call: TRBJ1-5; d_call: NA; cdr3_aa: CASSFNGPSNQPQHF; cdr3_nt: TGTGCCAGCAGCTTTAACGGTCCTAGCAATCAGCCCCAGCATTTT
clone_size: NA; v_call: TRBV5-1; j_call: TRBJ2-2; d_call: NA; cdr3_aa: CASSLSPTGELFF; cdr3_nt: TGCGCCAGCAGCTTGTCTCCCACCGGGGAGCTGTTTTTT
clone_size: NA; v_call: TRBV9; j_call: TRBJ1-6; d_call: TRBD1; cdr3_aa: CASSALGQPNSPLHF; cdr3_nt: TGTGCCAGCAGCGCTCTGGGACAGCCGAATTCACCCCTCCACTTT
clone_size: NA; v_call: TRBV19; j_call: TRBJ1-1; d_call: NA; cdr3_aa: CASSPTSDFMNTEAFF; cdr3_nt: TGTGCCAGTAGTCCCACCTCAGACTTCATGAACACTGAAGCTTTCTTT
clone_size: NA; v_call: TRBV27; j_call: TRBJ1-1; d_call: NA; cdr3_aa: CASSSAGTGMNTEAFF; cdr3_nt: TGTGCCAGCAGTTCGGCCGGGACGGGAATGAACACTGAAGCTTTCTTT
clone_size: NA; v_call: TRBV19; j_call: TRBJ2-7; d_call: NA; cdr3_aa: CASSIDTGPYEQYF; cdr3_nt: TGTGCCAGTAGTATAGACACAGGTCCCTACGAGCAGTACTTC
clone_size: NA; v_call: TRBV11-3; j_call: TRBJ2-7; d_call: NA; cdr3_aa: CASSLGGRGAYEQYF; cdr3_nt: TGTGCCAGCAGCTTAGGGGGCAGGGGCGCCTACGAGCAGTACTTC
clone_size: NA; v_call: TRBV2; j_call: TRBJ2-4; d_call: NA; cdr3_aa: CASTLSQNIQYF; cdr3_nt: TGTGCCAGCACCCTGAGCCAAAACATTCAGTACTTC
clone_size: NA; v_call: TRBV6-2/TRBV6-3; j_call: TRBJ1-1; d_call: NA; cdr3_aa: CASSRRYRVNTEAFF; cdr3_nt: TGTGCCAGCAGCCGGAGGTACAGGGTGAACACTGAAGCTTTCTTT